This T cell receptor (beta chain) was sequenced for a study of blood T cell repertoires in COVID-19. Overall study: There were acute and convalescent COVID-19 samples, and they came from the United States, Italy and Spain.

Participants, about 18 to 90 years old, spanned some 23 US areas. Membership in each cohort depended on participant-reported clinical history. The germline CDR1 and CDR2 sequences are SQVTM and ANQGSEA. The CDR3 contains 14 residues. The V and J ends lost 6 bases and 6 bases respectively, with 21 bases between them. This table comes from immunoSEQ multiplex PCR, and its TCRdb copy is limited to in-frame clones, with some not included. This table holds 350,000 to 400,000 clones, just over 90% found once. The chain couples TRBV29-1 to TRBJ2-7; possible D gene TRBD1, 6 bases. The TCR was taken from a woman aged 40 to 50 who had been exposed to COVID-19. The sequenced material came from PBMCs or T cells enriched from blood (not recorded which). In DNA, the CDR3 is TGCAGCGTCTCTCAGAGCAGGGGCGTCGCCGAGCAGTACTTC. It specifies CSVSQSRGVAEQYF.